A selection of T cell receptor beta chains follows, all from one sample in a study of shared T cell receptors in the human thymus. The protocol was immunoSEQ multiplex PCR, while the TCRdb copy is restricted to in-frame clones and leaves out a portion. The repertoire consists of some 720,000 clones, with over 75% occurring once and the leading ten covering about 0.01%. This same sample was also part of a study on human thymus T cells.

The specimen was thymocytes. The receptor set was obtained from a boy under two years old with a congenital heart defect. Both conserved end residues are part of each CDR3. Fields, in order: clone size, J gene, D gene, V gene, CDR3 DNA, CDR3 protein. A D gene is named only where the DNA matches it firmly. Where a row states a size, it is once, few, many or the class of an expanded clone; other rows omit it.

NA | TRBJ2-1 | TRBD2 | TRBV29-1 | TGCAGCGTTGAGGCTAGCGGGAGTACCCACAATGAGCAGTTCTTC | CSVEASGSTHNEQFF
few | TRBJ2-1 | NA | TRBV9 | TGTGCCAGCGGACGAGACTATACCTACAATGAGCAGTTCTTC | CASGRDYTYNEQFF
NA | TRBJ2-1 | TRBD2 | TRBV4-2 | TGTGCCAGCAGCCAAGAATTGGCAGGGCTAGCGGGAGGAATGGGCTCCTACAATGAGCAGTTCTTC | CASSQELAGLAGGMGSYNEQFF
NA | TRBJ2-7 | NA | TRBV27 | TGTGCCAGCAGTTTTAACAGCCACTCCTACGAGCAGTACTTC | CASSFNSHSYEQYF
once | TRBJ1-5 | NA | TRBV7-9 | TGTGCCAGCAGCCTGGGAGGGGGTAGCAATCAGCCCCAGCATTTT | CASSLGGGSNQPQHF
NA | TRBJ2-1 | TRBD2 | TRBV7-2 | TGTGCCAGCAGCCCCGGGTCGAGAGCGGGAGTAGGGAATGAGCAGTTCTTC | CASSPGSRAGVGNEQFF
NA | TRBJ2-1 | TRBD2 | TRBV7-9 | TGTGCCAGCAGCTTAGCGCAGCGGGAGGTCCTGGCGCATGAGCAGTTCTTC | CASSLAQREVLAHEQFF
few | TRBJ2-3 | TRBD2 | TRBV27 | TGTGCCAGCAGTTCATCGAGCGGGAGACGCGGGGGCACGCAGTATTTT | CASSSSSGRRGGTQYF
once | TRBJ2-1 | NA | TRBV29-1 | TGCAGCGTCGGGAAGAATGAGCAGTTCTTC | CSVGKNEQFF
NA | TRBJ2-3 | NA | TRBV5-1 | TGCGCCAGCAGCTTTTCCGTGGGCGCAGATACGCAGTATTTT | CASSFSVGADTQYF
NA | TRBJ2-7 | NA | TRBV5-6 | TGTGCCAGCAGCTTGGCCGGGGTCCCTTACGAGCAGTACTTC | CASSLAGVPYEQYF
NA | TRBJ2-1 | TRBD1 | TRBV7-8 | TGTGCCAGCAGCTACATTAGGGTAAGGGGGCATGGGCAGTTCTTC | CASSYIRVRGHGQFF
NA | TRBJ1-1 | NA | TRBV19 | TGTGCCTCGCGGGGGGTGGACCTGAACACTGAAGCTTTCTTT | CASRGVDLNTEAFF
NA | TRBJ2-1 | TRBD2 | TRBV28 | TGTGCCAGCAGTGGGGGACTAGCGGGAGTTTGGGGAGATGAGCAGTTCTTC | CASSGGLAGVWGDEQFF
NA | TRBJ2-7 | NA | TRBV2 | TGTGCCAGCAGTGAATCGGTGACTAGTTCCTACGAGCAGTACTTC | CASSESVTSSYEQYF
few | TRBJ2-1 | NA | TRBV4-1 | TGCGCCAGCCGTTGGAGAAATGAGCAGTTCTTC | CASRWRNEQFF
few | TRBJ1-1 | NA | TRBV2 | TGTGCCAGCAGAGCAGGTTTGAACACTGAAGCTTTCTTT | CASRAGLNTEAFF
NA | TRBJ1-2 | TRBD1 | TRBV5-1 | TGCGCCAGCAGCGGGACAGGGGGCAAGGATGGCTACACCTTC | CASSGTGGKDGYTF
NA | TRBJ2-3 | TRBD1 | TRBV28 | TGTGCCAGCAGTCCGGAGGGACAGGGGGACGGCGAAACAGATACGCAGTATTTT | CASSPEGQGDGETDTQYF
NA | TRBJ2-7 | NA | TRBV14 | TGTGCCAGCAGCCCCAGAGCGGGCCTCCGGGAGCAGTACTTC | CASSPRAGLREQYF
NA | TRBJ2-7 | TRBD2 | TRBV28 | TGTGCCAGCACCCCGGGGGGCCTAGCGGGAGGAGGATATTACTACGAGCAGTACTTC | CASTPGGLAGGGYYYEQYF
NA | TRBJ1-2 | NA | TRBV10-2 | TGCGCCAGCAGTGTTTCGCGGAGTGGCTACACCTTC | CASSVSRSGYTF
NA | TRBJ1-2 | NA | TRBV30 | TGTGCCTGGAGACAGGATTTGGTACGGGGCTACACCTTC | CAWRQDLVRGYTF
NA | TRBJ2-7 | TRBD2 | TRBV19 | TGTGCCAGTAGTGGGGGACTAGCGGGGGGCGCGCACGAGCAGTACTTC | CASSGGLAGGAHEQYF
NA | TRBJ1-4 | NA | TRBV18 | TGTGCCAGCTCCCCCGGGGAGAGAGAAAAACTGTTTTTT | CASSPGEREKLFF
NA | TRBJ2-5 | TRBD1 | TRBV14 | TGTGCCAGCAGTCCAGACAGGGCCAACCGGTGTGGGAGTTCCTGCCCACAAGAGACCCAGTACTTC | CASSPDRANRCGSSCPQETQYF
NA | TRBJ2-2 | TRBD2 | TRBV11-2 | TGTGCCAGCAGCTCCGGACTAGCGGGGGCCACCGGGGAGCTGTTTTTT | CASSSGLAGATGELFF
NA | TRBJ1-1 | NA | TRBV6-4 | TGTGCCAGCAGTGAGTCGGTGACAGGGAACACTGAAGCTTTCTTT | CASSESVTGNTEAFF
NA | TRBJ2-3 | NA | TRBV7-3 | TGTGCCAGCAGCTTAGGTTACGGGGCAGATACGCAGTATTTT | CASSLGYGADTQYF
once | TRBJ2-2 | NA | TRBV18 | TGTGCCAGCTCACCCCCGAGCGGTGCGGCTGAGGAACGCACCGGGGAGCTGTTTTTT | CASSPPSGAAEERTGELFF
few | TRBJ1-1 | NA | TRBV28 | TGTGCCAGCAGCAGCGGGCCGCTCCCGGGGGCTTTCTTT | CASSSGPLPGAFF
NA | TRBJ2-7 | TRBD2 | TRBV4-3 | TGCGCCAGCAGCCTCGGACTAGCGAGTACCTACGAGCAGTACTTC | CASSLGLASTYEQYF
NA | TRBJ2-7 | NA | TRBV2 | TGTGCCAGCAGTGTGCCCCGCAGGGGGGACTACGAGCAGTACTTC | CASSVPRRGDYEQYF
NA | TRBJ1-2 | NA | TRBV19 | TGTGCCAGTAGTAGGGGGGATAACTATGGCTACACCTTC | CASSRGDNYGYTF
once | TRBJ2-5 | TRBD2 | TRBV30 | TGTGCCTGGAGGACGGGACTAGCGGGAGGGGGACTGGAGGGCCAGTACTTC | CAWRTGLAGGGLEGQYF
NA | TRBJ1-5 | NA | TRBV27 | TGTGCCAGCGGGCTGGCGGGTCAGCCCCAGCATTTT | CASGLAGQPQHF
few | TRBJ2-7 | NA | TRBV5-6 | TGTGCCAGCAGCTTGCCTACAGGCCAACCTGGCACCTACGAGCAGTACTTC | CASSLPTGQPGTYEQYF
NA | TRBJ2-7 | NA | TRBV29-1 | TGCAGCGTTTCAGACTACGAGCAGTACTTC | CSVSDYEQYF
NA | TRBJ2-3 | NA | TRBV10-1 | TGCGCCAGCAGTGAGTCGAAGGGGGGGGATACGCAGTATTTT | CASSESKGGDTQYF
NA | TRBJ1-3 | NA | TRBV7-2 | TGTGCCAGCAGCCCGTCGTCGGGTGCTGGAAACACCATATATTTT | CASSPSSGAGNTIYF